This T cell receptor (beta chain) appears in the sequencing data of a study of response to subunit inactivated influenza vaccine (dated by TCRdb to the late 2010s). Describing the broader study: Deep quantitative profiling of the T cell receptor repertoire was used in the study to follow responses to a trivalent subunit inactivated influenza vaccine. Findings and caveats that apply to the study as a whole: According to the authors, only a limited number of new T cells may be recruited by each seasonal influenza vaccination.

As concerns this clonotype: What this receptor recognizes is not known. One base away there is no much larger clone; base qualities are not given.

Libraries came from RT-PCR. The instrument given in TCRdb is Illumina HiSeq 2500. TCRdb applied fastp at Q25 and MiXCR to the public reads, then kept only in-frame beta chains. Rows matching on CDR3 protein sequence are summarized as one entry with the most common DNA and genes. This sample gives roughly 150,000 distinct CDR3 sequences in total; approximately 11% of them show up just once. The ten largest clones capture about an eighth of the sample. The germline V gene supplies CDR1 MDHEN and CDR2 SYDVKM. Relative to germline, V is missing 7 bases and J is missing 8 bases, with 11 bases of the junction outside any gene match. From the cysteine through the phenylalanine, the CDR3 covers 14 amino acids. CDR3 DNA is the only sequence kept; it has 42 bases, read in frame from the first base. Taken with the paper, the label for time point translates to: 40 to 45 days after influenza vaccine administration.

The sequence derives from a man in his fifties or sixties who received an inactivated influenza vaccine. Donor details come from another sample of the same person, matched by shared clones. The sequence is built from TRBV28 and TRBJ2-3, with 8 central nucleotides matching TRBD2. Specimen: non-naive T cells sorted from PBMCs, collected roughly 45 days after vaccination. The cell subset or site label of this sample denotes: memory T cell fraction. CDR3 region: CASTTGSGRVTQYF. The DNA is as follows: TGTGCCAGCACCACTGGATCCGGGAGGGTTACGCAGTATTTT.